This is a list of T cell receptor beta chains from one sample in a study of T cell repertoires in cytomegalovirus infection. One entry per CDR3 protein results from TCRdb running MiXCR on the reads. Of approximately 910,000 distinct CDR3 sequences listed, 31% are singletons. Which antigens these TCRs recognize remains unknown. The sample here was cultured CD8+ T cells from PBMCs, taken from culture after CMV antigen stimulation. The receptors stem from a human donor in good health (CMV status not recorded). Some clones in this sample may be carry-over from other donors' samples. The CDR3 runs from the conserved cysteine through the conserved F or W. A D gene is named only where the DNA matches it firmly. Size values are once, few and many counts, or a class for expanded clones, and some rows have none.

CDR3 length,clone size,J gene,D gene,V gene,CDR3 protein,CDR3 DNA
15,NA,TRBJ1-1,NA,TRBV6-1,CASSDWGPMGTEAFF,TGTGCCAGCAGTGACTGGGGCCCCATGGGCACTGAAGCTTTCTTT
10,NA,TRBJ2-5,NA,TRBV25-1,CASRRETQYF,TGTGCCAGCAGACGGGAGACCCAGTACTTC
13,NA,TRBJ2-1,NA,TRBV20-1,CSARLRGDNEQFF,TGCAGTGCTAGACTACGAGGGGACAATGAGCAGTTCTTC
16,NA,TRBJ2-2,NA,TRBV7-9,CASSLPGHTWTGELFF,TGTGCCAGCAGCCTTCCGGGACACACATGGACCGGGGAGCTGTTTTTT
16,NA,TRBJ2-1,NA,TRBV7-9,CASSSLGLSSYNEQFF,TGTGCCAGCAGCTCCTTGGGACTTAGCTCCTACAATGAGCAGTTCTTC
14,many,TRBJ2-6,NA,TRBV7-6,CASSSRSGANVLTF,TGTGCCAGCAGCTCCCGTTCTGGGGCCAACGTCCTGACTTTC
15,few,TRBJ1-3,NA,TRBV6-1,CASSQGQYNENTIYF,TGTGCCAGCAGTCAGGGACAATATAACGAAAACACCATATATTTT
11,many,TRBJ2-7,NA,TRBV6-1,CASSGAYEQYF,TGCGCCAGCAGCGGAGCCTACGAGCAGTACTTC
12,NA,TRBJ1-2,NA,TRBV7-9,CANALISDGYTF,TGTGCCAACGCACTTATTAGCGATGGCTACACCTTC
19,few,TRBJ2-7,TRBD1,TRBV7-4,CASSLAYTLGQGGPYEQYF,TGTGCCAGCAGCTTAGCTTACACCCTAGGACAGGGGGGCCCCTACGAGCAGTACTTC
17,few,TRBJ2-5,TRBD2,TRBV11-2,CASSEGRTSGEQETQYF,TGTGCCAGCAGCGAGGGGAGGACTAGCGGGGAGCAAGAGACCCAGTACTTC
15,few,TRBJ2-2,NA,TRBV27,CASSWTATNTGELFF,TGTGCCAGCAGTTGGACAGCCACAAACACCGGGGAGCTGTTTTTT
15,many,TRBJ2-7,NA,TRBV7-9,CASSLGIRVDYEQYF,TGTGCCAGCAGCTTGGGGATACGAGTTGACTACGAGCAGTACTTC
14,NA,TRBJ1-1,TRBD1,TRBV27,CASSYWTGSTEAFF,TGTGCCAGCAGTTATTGGACAGGGTCTACTGAAGCTTTCTTT
16,few,TRBJ1-4,TRBD1,TRBV7-2,CASSPGGGSTNEKLFF,TGTGCCAGCAGCCCAGGGGGCGGGTCAACTAATGAAAAACTGTTTTTT
13,NA,TRBJ1-5,NA,TRBV28,CASSLLQNQPQHF,TGTGCCAGCAGTTTGTTACAGAATCAGCCCCAGCATTTT
17,NA,TRBJ1-5,NA,TRBV10-1,CASSATGLTDSNQPQHF,TGCGCCAGCAGTGCAACCGGTTTGACGGATAGCAATCAGCCCCAGCATTTT
15,NA,TRBJ2-5,NA,TRBV12-3/TRBV12-4,CASSLDDGIQETQYF,TGTGCCAGCAGTTTAGATGATGGGATACAAGAGACCCAGTACTTC
15,NA,TRBJ2-3,NA,TRBV2,CASSPRQRGADTQYF,TGTGCCAGCAGTCCAAGACAGAGGGGGGCAGATACGCAGTATTTT
16,NA,TRBJ2-3,NA,TRBV7-9,CASSPRVGTHTDTQYF,TGTGCCAGCAGCCCTAGGGTAGGGACGCACACAGATACGCAGTATTTT
12,NA,TRBJ2-1,NA,TRBV5-6,CASGPLRDEQFF,TGTGCCAGCGGGCCTTTGCGGGATGAGCAGTTCTTC
12,NA,TRBJ1-6,NA,TRBV12-5,CASALHNSPLHF,TGTGCTAGTGCCCTACATAATTCACCCCTCCACTTT
20,many,TRBJ2-4,TRBD1,TRBV12-3/TRBV12-4,CASSSTRTGGPVLAKNIQYF,TGTGCCAGCAGTTCAACCCGGACAGGGGGTCCCGTTCTAGCCAAAAACATTCAGTACTTC
16,NA,TRBJ1-5,NA,TRBV6-6,CASRGGKVGSNQPQHF,TGTGCCAGCAGAGGGGGTAAAGTGGGGAGCAATCAGCCCCAGCATTTT
15,NA,TRBJ1-1,NA,TRBV6-5,CASSSFDGPNTEAFF,TGTGCCAGCAGTTCCTTTGACGGACCGAACACTGAAGCTTTCTTT
12,NA,TRBJ1-5,NA,TRBV12-5,CASGLWTQPQHF,TGTGCTAGTGGTTTGTGGACTCAGCCCCAGCATTTT
16,many,TRBJ1-6,TRBD1,TRBV19,CASSIRSGQRNSPLHF,TGTGCCAGTAGTATTCGATCGGGACAGCGGAATTCACCCCTCCACTTT
12,NA,TRBJ2-1,NA,TRBV7-3,CASSLINNEQFF,TGTGCCAGCAGCTTAATAAACAATGAGCAGTTCTTC
14,few,TRBJ1-1,TRBD1,TRBV27,CASSPQGAYTEAFF,TGTGCCAGCAGTCCCCAGGGGGCATACACTGAAGCTTTCTTT
18,NA,TRBJ1-5,NA,TRBV20-1,CSAPAERGVPVSTDTQHF,TGCAGTGCGCCCGCGGAGCGGGGGGTCCCCGTTAGCACAGATACGCAGCATTTT
14,NA,TRBJ1-2,NA,TRBV4-1,CTSSQIGTVYGYTF,TGCACCAGCAGCCAGATCGGGACGGTCTATGGCTACACCTTC
16,NA,TRBJ2-7,TRBD2,TRBV6-5,CASSYTRGGEKFEQYF,TGTGCCAGCAGTTACACTCGGGGGGGCGAAAAGTTCGAGCAGTACTTC
17,NA,TRBJ1-5,TRBD1,TRBV28,CASLRGGPLYSNQPQHF,TGTGCCAGCCTTCGAGGGGGCCCCCTGTATAGCAATCAGCCCCAGCATTTT
17,NA,TRBJ2-1,TRBD1,TRBV24-1,CATSVRFGGQGGVEQFF,TGTGCCACCAGTGTCCGGTTTGGAGGACAGGGTGGTGTGGAGCAGTTCTTC
15,NA,TRBJ1-1,NA,TRBV7-6,CVSSSPLGADTEAFF,TGTGTCAGCAGCTCTCCCCTGGGGGCGGACACTGAAGCTTTCTTT